Listed below are T cell receptor beta chains from one sample, sequenced in a study of shared clonotypes between healthy human individuals. Repertoires were generated with immunoSEQ multiplex PCR, while TCRdb's copy carries only in-frame clones and drops some. The table shows some 2.1 million clones, with roughly 95% occurring only once. The sequenced sample consisted of naive CD8+ T cells from PBMCs. The receptors here all came from a man between 18 and 29 years old in good health. Some clones in this sample may be carry-over from other donors' samples. Both conserved end residues are part of each CDR3. D genes are given only for firm matches. Rows may omit the clone size; those that give it use once, few, many or a size class.

>TRBJ1-5|NA|NA|TRBV7-9|14
CASSDRSSNQPQHF
TGTGCCAGCAGCGATCGGAGTAGCAATCAGCCCCAGCATTTT
>TRBJ2-5|TRBD1|NA|TRBV7-6|17
CASSLVFRGSARETQYF
TGTGCCAGCAGCTTAGTGTTCAGGGGGAGTGCGAGAGAGACCCAGTACTTC
>TRBJ2-3|TRBD2|NA|TRBV5-1|14
CASTSGTGADTQYF
TGCGCCAGCACTAGCGGGACTGGGGCAGATACGCAGTATTTT
>TRBJ2-7|NA|NA|TRBV28|13
CASSLQPGIEQYF
TGTGCCAGCAGTTTACAACCAGGGATCGAGCAGTACTTC
>TRBJ1-1|NA|NA|TRBV19|13
CASSALPGTEAFF
TGTGCCAGTAGCGCATTGCCGGGAACTGAAGCTTTCTTT
>TRBJ2-3|NA|once|TRBV27|16
CASSPVLVTGTDTQYF
TGTGCCAGCAGTCCCGTACTAGTTACGGGCACAGATACGCAGTATTTT
>TRBJ2-7|TRBD1|NA|TRBV7-9|15
CASSLFGTGSYEQYF
TGTGCCAGCAGCTTATTTGGGACAGGGTCCTACGAGCAGTACTTC
>TRBJ1-1|NA|once|TRBV28|12
CASELQGEGAFF
TGTGCCAGCGAACTGCAGGGAGAGGGCGCTTTCTTT
>TRBJ2-1|NA|NA|TRBV14|18
CASSPHGGPAPSYNEQFF
TGTGCCAGCAGCCCGCATGGGGGGCCAGCACCGTCCTACAATGAGCAGTTCTTC
>TRBJ2-3|NA|NA|TRBV2|11
CASMEADTQYF
TGTGCCAGCATGGAGGCAGATACGCAGTATTTT
>TRBJ1-5|NA|NA|TRBV7-2|19
CASSLVWILGQEGNQPQHF
TGTGCCAGCAGCTTAGTCTGGATCCTTGGGCAGGAGGGGAATCAGCCCCAGCATTTT
>TRBJ2-7|TRBD1|NA|TRBV28|15
CASSSLRTGPGEQYF
TGTGCCAGCAGTTCCCTCCGGACAGGCCCGGGGGAGCAGTACTTC
>TRBJ2-7|NA|NA|TRBV9|16
CASSDQADSPSYEQYF
TGTGCCAGCAGCGATCAGGCGGACTCCCCCTCCTACGAGCAGTACTTC
>TRBJ2-1|NA|NA|TRBV7-9|17
CASSLEEGRGSYNEQFF
TGTGCCAGCAGCTTAGAGGAGGGGCGGGGCTCCTACAATGAGCAGTTCTTC
>TRBJ2-1|NA|NA|TRBV7-8|16
CASTLPVGTLSNEQFF
TGTGCCAGCACCTTACCCGTCGGGACTTTGAGCAATGAGCAGTTCTTC
>TRBJ2-7|NA|NA|TRBV7-6|16
CASSNRGVVPFYEQYF
TGTGCCAGCAGCAATAGGGGGGTGGTGCCTTTCTACGAGCAGTACTTC
>TRBJ2-7|NA|NA|TRBV5-3|15
CARSIRGEWAYEQYF
TGTGCCAGAAGCATCCGGGGCGAGTGGGCTTACGAGCAGTACTTC
>TRBJ2-7|TRBD2|NA|TRBV28|13
CASSWRGVYEQYF
TGTGCCAGCAGCTGGCGGGGGGTTTACGAGCAGTACTTC
>TRBJ2-1|TRBD1|NA|TRBV27|17
CASSSFLDRGRYNEQFF
TGTGCCAGCAGTTCCTTCTTGGACAGGGGGAGGTACAATGAGCAGTTCTTC
>TRBJ2-2|NA|NA|TRBV13|14
CASSYMALPGELFF
TGTGCCAGCAGCTATATGGCGCTTCCCGGGGAGCTGTTTTTT
>TRBJ2-7|TRBD2|NA|TRBV7-9|15
CASSLTKREGYEQYF
TGTGCCAGCAGCCTAACCAAGCGGGAGGGCTACGAGCAGTACTTC
>TRBJ2-1|NA|NA|TRBV12-5|12
CASGFSSDEQFF
TGTGCTAGTGGTTTTTCCAGCGATGAGCAGTTCTTC
>TRBJ2-7|TRBD2|NA|TRBV27|14
CASRTLAGEHEQYF
TGTGCCAGCAGAACGCTAGCGGGAGAACACGAGCAGTACTTC
>TRBJ2-7|NA|NA|TRBV19|16
CASSRRRQTSSYEQYF
TGTGCCAGTAGTAGAAGACGACAGACGAGCTCCTACGAGCAGTACTTC
>TRBJ2-7|TRBD1|NA|TRBV6-1|15
CASSESGTGPYEQYF
TGTGCCAGCAGTGAATCAGGGACAGGACCCTACGAGCAGTACTTC
>TRBJ1-2|NA|NA|TRBV9|14
CASSVAAGVYGYTF
TGTGCCAGCAGCGTAGCGGCAGGGGTCTATGGCTACACCTTC
>TRBJ2-7|TRBD2|NA|TRBV6-5|16
CASSYSLAGIRNEQYF
TGTGCCAGCAGTTACTCACTAGCGGGGATTCGAAACGAGCAGTACTTC
>TRBJ1-1|NA|NA|TRBV7-9|12
CASVGLNTEAFF
TGTGCCAGCGTTGGCCTGAACACTGAAGCTTTCTTT
>TRBJ2-1|NA|NA|TRBV5-1|14
CASSLVTGNNEQFF
TGCGCCAGCAGCTTGGTGACAGGTAACAATGAGCAGTTCTTC
>TRBJ1-1|NA|NA|TRBV6-5|15
CASSPSGTLNTEAFF
TGTGCCAGCAGCCCCTCTGGGACCCTGAACACTGAAGCTTTCTTT
>TRBJ1-5|NA|NA|TRBV27|14
CASSSSGGREPQHF
NA
>TRBJ2-4|NA|NA|TRBV29-1|15
CSVVSGVFAKNIQYF
TGCAGCGTTGTATCGGGGGTGTTCGCCAAAAACATTCAGTACTTC
>TRBJ1-4|TRBD1|NA|TRBV2|16
CASRDPESTGAEKLFF
TGTGCCAGCAGGGACCCGGAATCGACAGGGGCTGAAAAACTGTTTTTT
>TRBJ1-2|NA|NA|TRBV28|13
CANSARIDYGYTF
TGTGCCAACTCGGCCCGGATCGACTATGGCTACACCTTC
>TRBJ2-5|TRBD2|NA|TRBV5-1|17
CASSLGPWSSGSETQYF
TGCGCCAGCAGCTTGGGCCCTTGGAGTAGCGGGAGTGAGACCCAGTACTTC
>TRBJ1-1|NA|NA|TRBV12-5|15
CASGLEVTSYAEAFF
TGTGCTAGTGGTTTGGAGGTCACGTCGTACGCTGAAGCTTTCTTT
>TRBJ1-1|NA|NA|TRBV28|11
CASEVGTEAFF
TGTGCCTCCGAGGTCGGCACTGAAGCTTTCTTT
>TRBJ2-7|NA|NA|TRBV10-3|12
CAISEGPLEQYF
TGTGCCATCAGTGAGGGGCCCCTCGAGCAGTACTTC
>TRBJ2-7|TRBD1|NA|TRBV5-4|15
CASSLHTGGSYEQYF
TGTGCCAGCAGCTTGCACACAGGGGGCTCCTACGAGCAGTACTTC
>TRBJ2-1|NA|NA|TRBV15|15
CATSSSGWVDNEQFF
TGTGCCACCAGCAGTTCCGGGTGGGTAGACAATGAGCAGTTCTTC
>TRBJ2-2|NA|NA|TRBV5-6|12
CASSLYTGELFF
TGTGCCAGCAGCCTCTACACCGGGGAGCTGTTTTTT
>TRBJ2-1|NA|NA|TRBV7-9|17
CASSLAWTDYTYNEQFF
TGTGCCAGCAGCTTAGCATGGACAGACTACACCTACAATGAGCAGTTCTTC
>TRBJ2-7|NA|NA|TRBV29-1|15
CSVEWGREPIHEQYF
TGCAGCGTTGAATGGGGTAGGGAACCCATCCACGAGCAGTACTTC
>TRBJ1-2|NA|NA|TRBV5-6|17
CASSLGVGGVKDYGYTF
TGTGCCAGCAGCTTGGGGGTAGGTGGGGTTAAGGACTATGGCTACACCTTC
>TRBJ2-1|NA|NA|TRBV28|16
CASSRPWGGTHNEQFF
TGTGCCAGCAGCCGCCCGTGGGGCGGGACACACAATGAGCAGTTCTTC
>TRBJ2-7|NA|NA|TRBV19|13
CASSIAESSEQYF
TGTGCCAGTAGTATAGCTGAGAGCTCCGAGCAGTACTTC
>TRBJ2-3|TRBD2|once|TRBV15|16
CATSREAGGPTDTQYF
TGTGCCACCAGCAGAGAAGCGGGAGGGCCTACAGATACGCAGTATTTT
>TRBJ2-7|NA|NA|TRBV7-9|15
CASSSQYEGTHEQYF
TGTGCCAGCAGCTCACAGTATGAGGGTACCCACGAGCAGTACTTC
>TRBJ2-5|TRBD1|NA|TRBV7-9|15
CASSHDRGERETQYF
TGTGCCAGCAGCCACGACAGGGGCGAGCGGGAGACCCAGTACTTC
>TRBJ1-5|TRBD1|once|TRBV4-2|17
CASSQPTGQARNQPQHF
TGTGCCAGCAGCCAGCCCACCGGACAGGCCCGCAATCAGCCCCAGCATTTT
>TRBJ2-3|TRBD2|NA|TRBV4-1|16
CASSPGTSGMQDTQYF
TGCGCCAGCAGCCCCGGGACTAGCGGGATGCAAGATACGCAGTATTTT
>TRBJ2-5|NA|NA|TRBV28|13
CASSLGLKETQYF
TGTGCCAGCAGTTTAGGCTTGAAAGAGACCCAGTACTTC
>TRBJ2-1|TRBD2|NA|TRBV6-4|13
CASSPEREDEQFF
TGTGCCAGCAGTCCTGAGCGGGAAGATGAGCAGTTCTTC
>TRBJ2-7|TRBD1|NA|TRBV19|12
CASSGTVYEQYF
TGTGCCAGTAGTGGGACAGTCTACGAGCAGTACTTC
>TRBJ2-7|NA|NA|TRBV7-8|19
CASSAPEGPLGKSSYEQYF
TGTGCCAGCAGCGCCCCGGAGGGGCCCCTTGGGAAAAGCTCCTACGAGCAGTACTTC